A single T cell receptor beta chain is shown here with its context. Its antigen is not identified. Germline CDR1 is LNHNV and CDR2 is YYDKDF (reference sequence). This CDR3 is built from 10 residues. Trimming stripped 5 bases from V and 2 bases from J, with 1 base between. The data were obtained in a study of Tregs in tolerant kidney transplant recipients. Study-level results: Expanding Tregs on activated donor B cells appeared to best identify donor-specific TCRbeta clones. Biological reproducibility was not directly addressed in this study. Few patients were studied, so findings need validation in larger groups.

Produced via immunoSEQ multiplex PCR; TCRdb's table is partial and in-frame only. Of more than 90,000 clones listed, roughly 92% are singletons. The V gene is TRBV15, the J gene TRBJ2-7; D is ambiguous. This TCR was recovered from a human donor in good health. The specimen was CD4+ T cells from blood. Here the CDR3 reads CATSPYEQYF. The CDR3 bases are TGTGCCACCAGCCCCTACGAGCAGTACTTC.